This is a list of T cell receptor beta chains from one sample in a study of CD8+CD57+ T cells in acquired aplastic anemia. One entry per CDR3 protein results from TCRdb running MiXCR on the reads. The sample holds more than 250,000 distinct CDR3 sequences; approximately 57% are singletons and the top ten take under 8.5%. Sequenced: sorted CD4+, CD8+, or CD8+CD57+ T cells (not recorded which) from PBMCs. The source is a human donor with severe aplastic anemia or a healthy control (not recorded which). The CDR3 runs from the conserved cysteine through the conserved F or W. Each record gives: D gene, J gene, V gene, clone size, CDR3 protein, CDR3 DNA. D genes are given only for firm matches. Rows may omit the clone size; those that give it use once, few, many or a size class.

D gene: .; J gene: TRBJ2-4; V gene: TRBV19; clone size: few; CDR3 protein: CASSSVLAKNIQYF; CDR3 DNA: TGTGCCAGTAGTAGTGTCCTAGCCAAAAACATTCAGTACTTC
D gene: .; J gene: TRBJ2-3; V gene: TRBV14; clone size: .; CDR3 protein: CASSQLGVVDTQYF; CDR3 DNA: TGTGCCAGCAGCCAACTTGGAGTGGTAGATACGCAGTATTTT
D gene: TRBD1; J gene: TRBJ2-7; V gene: TRBV5-1; clone size: .; CDR3 protein: CASSGGGQGAYEQYF; CDR3 DNA: TGCGCCAGCAGCGGGGGGGGACAGGGAGCGTACGAGCAGTACTTC
D gene: TRBD1; J gene: TRBJ2-5; V gene: TRBV24-1; clone size: .; CDR3 protein: CATSDFGDRAAETQYF; CDR3 DNA: TGTGCCACCAGTGATTTTGGGGACAGGGCAGCGGAGACCCAGTACTTC
D gene: .; J gene: TRBJ2-5; V gene: TRBV24-1; clone size: many; CDR3 protein: CATSDLTKETQYF; CDR3 DNA: TGTGCCACCAGTGATTTAACTAAAGAGACCCAGTACTTC
D gene: .; J gene: TRBJ1-1; V gene: TRBV30; clone size: many; CDR3 protein: CAWSVGRVRVPEAFF; CDR3 DNA: TGTGCCTGGAGTGTTGGCAGGGTTCGCGTACCTGAAGCTTTCTTT
D gene: .; J gene: TRBJ2-1; V gene: TRBV20-1; clone size: .; CDR3 protein: CSVGRYNEQFF; CDR3 DNA: TGCAGTGTGGGCCGTTACAATGAGCAGTTCTTC
D gene: .; J gene: TRBJ2-7; V gene: TRBV20-1; clone size: .; CDR3 protein: CSARNVPGQGLAREQYF; CDR3 DNA: TGCAGTGCTAGAAACGTCCCGGGACAGGGACTAGCAAGGGAGCAGTACTTC
D gene: TRBD2; J gene: TRBJ2-3; V gene: TRBV10-1; clone size: once; CDR3 protein: CASRGRRAAGGRTDTQYF; CDR3 DNA: TGCGCCAGCAGGGGACGACGGGCGGCGGGGGGCCGCACAGATACGCAGTATTTT
D gene: .; J gene: TRBJ2-3; V gene: TRBV6-1; clone size: .; CDR3 protein: CASSETRLGQWDTQYF; CDR3 DNA: TGTGCCAGCAGTGAAACGAGGCTAGGACAGTGGGATACGCAGTATTTT
D gene: TRBD1; J gene: TRBJ1-2; V gene: TRBV6-5; clone size: many; CDR3 protein: CASSPAPDRGRGYTF; CDR3 DNA: TGTGCCAGCAGTCCTGCCCCTGACAGGGGTCGGGGCTACACCTTC
D gene: TRBD2; J gene: TRBJ2-5; V gene: TRBV2; clone size: .; CDR3 protein: CARDPRAGGQETQYF; CDR3 DNA: TGTGCTAGAGATCCCCGGGCGGGGGGGCAAGAGACCCAGTACTTC
D gene: TRBD1; J gene: TRBJ2-4; V gene: TRBV4-3; clone size: few; CDR3 protein: CASSQAMTGIAKNIQYF; CDR3 DNA: TGCGCCAGCAGCCAGGCGATGACAGGGATAGCCAAAAACATTCAGTACTTC
D gene: .; J gene: TRBJ2-1; V gene: TRBV5-1; clone size: .; CDR3 protein: CASSLEGQKYNEQFF; CDR3 DNA: TGTGCCAGCAGCTTGGAGGGACAGAAGTACAATGAGCAGTTCTTC
D gene: TRBD2; J gene: TRBJ2-1; V gene: TRBV20-1; clone size: .; CDR3 protein: CSARFPGLGGRYEQFF; CDR3 DNA: TGCAGTGCTAGATTCCCGGGACTAGGGGGGCGCTACGAACAGTTCTTC
D gene: .; J gene: TRBJ2-3; V gene: TRBV2; clone size: .; CDR3 protein: CASSSAGIGAADTQYF; CDR3 DNA: TGTGCCAGCAGCTCAGCAGGGATAGGGGCCGCAGATACGCAGTATTTT
D gene: TRBD1; J gene: TRBJ2-1; V gene: TRBV2; clone size: .; CDR3 protein: CASSEQGTAYNEQFF; CDR3 DNA: TGTGCCAGCAGTGAACAGGGGACAGCTTACAATGAGCAGTTCTTC
D gene: TRBD1; J gene: TRBJ2-1; V gene: TRBV20-1; clone size: .; CDR3 protein: CSASSGGNEQFF; CDR3 DNA: TGCAGTGCTAGTTCAGGGGGTAATGAGCAGTTCTTC
D gene: TRBD2; J gene: TRBJ2-2; V gene: TRBV5-1; clone size: .; CDR3 protein: CASSSMTSGGAYTGELFF; CDR3 DNA: TGCGCCAGCAGCTCAATGACTAGCGGGGGGGCCTACACCGGGGAGCTGTTTTTT
D gene: TRBD1; J gene: TRBJ1-1; V gene: TRBV7-9; clone size: .; CDR3 protein: CASSRGTANEAFF; CDR3 DNA: TGTGCCAGCAGCAGAGGGACAGCCAATGAAGCTTTCTTT
D gene: TRBD2; J gene: TRBJ2-7; V gene: TRBV2; clone size: many; CDR3 protein: CASRDSRLAGTLYEQYF; CDR3 DNA: TGTGCCAGCAGGGATAGTAGACTAGCGGGGACCCTATACGAGCAGTACTTC
D gene: .; J gene: TRBJ2-5; V gene: TRBV9; clone size: .; CDR3 protein: CASSVDNSGETQYF; CDR3 DNA: TGTGCCAGCAGCGTAGATAATTCGGGAGAGACCCAGTACTTC
D gene: .; J gene: TRBJ1-4; V gene: TRBV20-1; clone size: .; CDR3 protein: CSASGTGGKLRF; CDR3 DNA: TGCAGTGCGAGCGGGACTGGCGGAAAACTTCGTTTT
D gene: TRBD1; J gene: TRBJ1-1; V gene: TRBV10-3; clone size: many; CDR3 protein: CAIAGRGDRGYMNTEAFF; CDR3 DNA: TGTGCCATCGCAGGGAGGGGGGACAGGGGATACATGAACACTGAAGCTTTCTTT
D gene: .; J gene: TRBJ2-7; V gene: TRBV6-1; clone size: .; CDR3 protein: CASSEGAAQGYEQYF; CDR3 DNA: TGTGCCAGCAGTGAAGGGGCAGCGCAGGGCTACGAGCAGTACTTC
D gene: .; J gene: TRBJ2-1; V gene: TRBV25-1; clone size: .; CDR3 protein: CASNGGPPNNEQFF; CDR3 DNA: TGTGCCAGCAATGGTGGCCCACCGAACAATGAGCAGTTCTTC
D gene: .; J gene: TRBJ2-7; V gene: TRBV7-2; clone size: many; CDR3 protein: CASSPNRVGYEQYF; CDR3 DNA: TGTGCCAGCAGCCCCAACAGGGTAGGCTACGAGCAGTACTTC
D gene: TRBD1; J gene: TRBJ2-7; V gene: TRBV19; clone size: .; CDR3 protein: CASSMGDRSYEQYF; CDR3 DNA: TGTGCCAGTAGTATGGGGGACAGATCCTACGAGCAGTACTTC
D gene: TRBD2; J gene: TRBJ2-5; V gene: TRBV2; clone size: .; CDR3 protein: CASSESTSGGYMGGGQETQYF; CDR3 DNA: TGTGCCAGCAGTGAATCGACGAGCGGGGGCTACATGGGGGGGGGACAAGAGACCCAGTACTTC
D gene: TRBD2; J gene: TRBJ2-5; V gene: TRBV6-1; clone size: .; CDR3 protein: CASRRSGGLQETQYF; CDR3 DNA: TGTGCCAGCAGGAGGAGCGGGGGACTACAAGAGACCCAGTACTTC
D gene: TRBD1; J gene: TRBJ2-5; V gene: TRBV20-1; clone size: .; CDR3 protein: CSARQGEETQYF; CDR3 DNA: TGCAGTGCCCGACAGGGTGAGGAGACCCAGTACTTC
D gene: .; J gene: TRBJ1-1; V gene: TRBV7-3; clone size: .; CDR3 protein: CASSSGLGTEAFF; CDR3 DNA: TGTGCCAGCAGCTCTGGACTGGGCACTGAAGCTTTCTTT
D gene: .; J gene: TRBJ2-1; V gene: TRBV6-4; clone size: .; CDR3 protein: CASSDSARANEQFF; CDR3 DNA: TGTGCCAGCAGTGACTCCGCCAGGGCGAATGAGCAGTTCTTC
D gene: .; J gene: TRBJ2-7; V gene: TRBV7-8; clone size: many; CDR3 protein: CASSLFRSSYEQYF; CDR3 DNA: TGTGCCAGCAGCTTATTCCGAAGCTCCTACGAGCAGTACTTC
D gene: TRBD1; J gene: TRBJ2-7; V gene: TRBV2; clone size: few; CDR3 protein: CASSGRDRGPYEQYF; CDR3 DNA: TGTGCCAGCAGTGGGCGGGACAGGGGTCCTTACGAGCAGTACTTC
D gene: .; J gene: TRBJ1-1; V gene: TRBV19; clone size: .; CDR3 protein: CASSIEGLNTEAFF; CDR3 DNA: TGTGCCAGTAGTATAGAGGGCTTGAACACTGAAGCTTTCTTT
D gene: .; J gene: TRBJ1-2; V gene: TRBV20-1; clone size: .; CDR3 protein: CSAPGGQNYGYTF; CDR3 DNA: TGCAGTGCCCCCGGTGGGCAGAACTATGGCTACACCTTC
D gene: .; J gene: TRBJ2-6; V gene: TRBV4-3; clone size: many; CDR3 protein: CASSQVVGSGANVLTF; CDR3 DNA: TGCGCCAGCAGCCAAGTCGTGGGCTCTGGGGCCAACGTCCTGACTTTC